This T cell receptor beta chain was identified in a study of T cells in tumors after PD-1 blockade. Across the whole study: Excluded were patients with checkpoint blockade, immunosuppressants, or radiotherapy or other anti-cancer therapy within 4 weeks. A subset received ongoing vismodegib 150 mg daily alongside anti-PD-1 therapy. On average, peripheral blood gave about 100,000 TCR templates and 35,000 to 40,000 unique clonotypes.

About this clone itself: The antigen is undetermined.

General observations from the study: About 41% of tumor TCR clonotypes were also found in blood.

Assay used: immunoSEQ multiplex PCR; TCRdb lists only in-frame clones, some missing. The sample records around 50,000 clones, about four fifths being singletons. The TCR sequence derives from a human donor with basal cell carcinoma. Sample: PBMCs, taken before anti-PD-1 treatment.

This CDR3 is CASSVSGPNEKLFF. CDR3 bases: TGTGCCAGCAGCGTATCTGGGCCTAATGAAAAACTGTTTTTT. The genes are TRBV9 and TRBJ1-4; D remains unclear. Trimming shortened V by 1 base and J by 3 bases, and 7 bases separated the two germline ends. This CDR3 region has 14 residues. Germline CDR1 SGDLS, CDR2 YYNGEE. The whole variable domain, remainder taken from reference TRBV9 and TRBJ1-4, is DSGVTQTPKHLITATGQRVTLRCSPRSGDLSVYWYQQSLDQGLQFLIQYYNGEERAKGNILERFSAQQFPDLHSELNLSSLELGDSALYFCASSVSGPNEKLFFGSGTQLSVL.